This T cell receptor beta chain was recovered during a study of blood T cell repertoires in COVID-19. Background on the study: The samples span acute and convalescent COVID-19 from the United States, Italy and Spain.

Study processing details: Reference gene primer amplification in the assay estimated nucleated cell counts. Sequencing used immunoSEQ multiplex PCR; TCRdb keeps in-frame clones, though not all of them. V and J calls and clone size are as listed in that table; D and trimming were resolved from the DNA. The table records 300,000 to 400,000 clones, 90% of them present only once. V was pared by 5 bases and J by 6 bases, with 11 bases of the junction left unmatched. CDR3 length: 16 amino acids. Germline CDR1 reads LNHDA; CDR2 reads SQIVND (reference sequence). Input material: PBMCs or T cells enriched from blood (not recorded which). This sequence joins TRBV19 and TRBJ1-5, with 9 bases aligning to TRBD1. This TCR was sampled from a woman in her 30s who had been exposed to COVID-19. The CDR3 is CASSVLGTGLGQPQHF. DNA for the CDR3: TGTGCCAGTAGTGTCCTCGGGACAGGGTTGGGTCAGCCCCAGCATTTT.